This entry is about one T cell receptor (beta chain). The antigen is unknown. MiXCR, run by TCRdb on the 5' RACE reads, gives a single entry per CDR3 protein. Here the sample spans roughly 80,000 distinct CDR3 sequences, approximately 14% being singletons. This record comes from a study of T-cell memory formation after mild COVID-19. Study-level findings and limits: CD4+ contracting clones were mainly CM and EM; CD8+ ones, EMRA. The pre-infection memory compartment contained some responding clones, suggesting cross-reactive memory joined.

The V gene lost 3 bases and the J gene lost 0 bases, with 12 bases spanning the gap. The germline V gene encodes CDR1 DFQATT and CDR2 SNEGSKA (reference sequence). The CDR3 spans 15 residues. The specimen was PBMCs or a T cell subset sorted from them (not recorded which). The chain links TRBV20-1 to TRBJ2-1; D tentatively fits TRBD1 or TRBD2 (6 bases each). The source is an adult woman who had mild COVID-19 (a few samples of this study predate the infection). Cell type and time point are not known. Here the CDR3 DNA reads TGCAGTGCTAGGGAGGGGGGCGGCTCCTACAATGAGCAGTTCTTC. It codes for CSAREGGGSYNEQFF.